The 21 T cell receptor beta chains below come from one sample, sequenced in a study of response to subunit inactivated influenza vaccine. TCRdb called the RT-PCR reads again in MiXCR, with one record for every CDR3 protein. The table records over 650,000 distinct CDR3 sequences, about a fifth of them present only once. This sample comprised PBMCs from blood, obtained more than 4 days after vaccination. All receptors come from a man in his fifties or sixties who received an inactivated influenza vaccine.

This clonotype was seen at least ten times. The chain recombines TRBV10-3 with TRBJ1-1; possibly TRBD1 for D (6 bases). V shed 6 bases and J shed 4 bases, with 21 bases lying between them. From germline, CDR1 is ENHRY and CDR2 SYGVKD. The CDR3 totals 16 residues. The CDR3 DNA sequence: TGTGCCATCAGACCCGGGGGGGGGGCAGGGGCCACTGAAGCTTTCTTT. Its translation is CAIRPGGGAGATEAFF.

This chain uses TRBV11-2 with TRBJ2-3; D gene unclear. V was shortened by 2 bases and J by 0 bases, with 15 bases between the two germline ends. Germline values: CDR1 SGHAT, CDR2 FQNNGV. The CDR3 is 17 residues long. The CDR3 sequence: CASSLINLLLSTDTQYF. CDR3 DNA sequence: TGTGCCAGCAGCTTAATCAACTTGCTATTGAGCACAGATACGCAGTATTTT.

V is TRBV20-1 and J is TRBJ2-4; possible D gene TRBD2, 5 bases. CDR1 and CDR2 (germline): DFQATT, SNEGSKA (reference sequence). The ends were cut back, 0 bases at V and 3 bases at J, with 21 bases in the middle. The CDR3 spans 18 residues. CDR3: CSARDKRYDLRGKNIQYF. Here the CDR3 DNA reads TGCAGTGCTAGAGATAAACGTTACGACCTTCGGGGCAAAAACATTCAGTACTTC.

This clonotype was detected only a few times. The gene calls are TRBV7-9 and TRBJ1-1; D gene unclear. The germline V gene encodes CDR1 SEHNR and CDR2 FQNEAQ (reference sequence). The CDR3 extends over 14 amino acids. Trimming took 5 bases from V and 2 from J, leaving 12 bases between them. The chain's CDR3 is CASSGWSFNTEAFF. The CDR3 DNA follows: TGTGCCAGCAGCGGATGGAGCTTCAACACTGAAGCTTTCTTT.

The chain uses TRBV6-5 and TRBJ1-1; D is unresolved. This CDR3 is built from 15 residues. V shed 2 bases and J shed 3 bases, with 13 bases lying between them. The germline CDR1 and CDR2 sequences are MNHEY and SVGAGI. The CDR3 coding sequence is TGTGCCAGCAGTTACGCTGGGTTCGCCGACACTGAAGCTTTCTTT. This gives the protein CASSYAGFADTEAFF.

The rearrangement joins TRBV5-1 to TRBJ1-2; the D is unclear. From germline, CDR1 is SGHRS and CDR2 YFSETQ. The V gene lost 0 bases and the J gene lost 6 bases, with 12 bases spanning the gap. CDR3 length: 14 amino acids. CDR3 bases: TGCGCCAGCAGCTTGGTTTCGGGAAGTGATGGCTACACCTTC. This encodes CASSLVSGSDGYTF.

The chain couples TRBV28 to TRBJ2-3, with a possible D match to TRBD1 (6 bases). There are 18 residues in the CDR3. Trimming removed 4 bases from V and 0 bases from J, with 20 bases in between. CDR1 and CDR2 (germline): MDHEN, SYDVKM. The CDR3 loop reads CASSSSWGPTLSTDTQYF. The CDR3 bases are TGTGCCAGCAGTTCCTCGTGGGGGCCTACCCTCAGCACAGATACGCAGTATTTT.

The chain recombines TRBV3-1 with TRBJ2-1; tentatively, D is TRBD2 (7 bases). Germline CDR1 and CDR2: LGHDT and YNNKEL (reference sequence). This CDR3 has 15 amino acids. V was shortened by 4 bases and J by 1 base, with 11 bases between the two germline ends. CDR3: CASSRGGFSYNEQFF. The CDR3 DNA is TGTGCCAGCAGCCGGGGGGGCTTTTCCTACAATGAGCAGTTCTTC.

A few counts support this clonotype. The chain recombines TRBV10-3 with TRBJ2-7, with 13 positions matching TRBD2. In germline, CDR1 is ENHRY, CDR2 SYGVKD. The J segment lost 11 bases and the V segment lost 4 bases, leaving 5 bases of the junction unmatched. This CDR3 region has 13 residues. DNA for the CDR3: TGTGCCATCAGTGGCCCCACTAGCGGGGGGGAGTACTTC. This translates into CAISGPTSGGEYF.

The rearrangement joins TRBV4-2 to TRBJ2-5; TRBD2 matches at 14 bases. This CDR3 contains 19 residues. V lost 6 bases and J lost 2; bases outside the gene matches: 14. Germline V CDR1 and CDR2: LGHNA, YNFKEQ. Written as DNA, the CDR3 is TGTGCCAGCAGTTCCGGGAGGGGACTAGCGGGAGTGGGGCAAGAGACCCAGTACTTC. Its translation is CASSSGRGLAGVGQETQYF.

This clonotype came up a few times. This CDR3 is CAISPSGGLADTQYF. The CDR3 nucleotides are TGTGCCATCAGTCCTAGCGGGGGCCTGGCAGATACGCAGTATTTT. The chain recombines TRBV10-3 with TRBJ2-3; 10 bases fit TRBD2. Unmatched junction bases numbered 6, after V lost 5 bases and J lost 4 bases. The CDR3 extends over 15 amino acids. CDR1 is ENHRY and CDR2 is SYGVKD in the germline V gene.

In its sample, this clonotype was seen a few times. The J gene is TRBJ2-7, the V gene TRBV6-5, with 9 bases lining up with TRBD2. V shed 0 bases, J shed 0 bases, and the junction held 3 bases outside the gene matches. The germline V gene has CDR1 MNHEY and CDR2 SVGAGI. The CDR3 covers 16 residues. This chain's CDR3 is CASSYSSGGISYEQYF. CDR3 DNA: TGTGCCAGCAGTTACTCGAGCGGGGGGATCTCCTACGAGCAGTACTTC.

This clonotype was counted between two and nine times. The rearrangement joins TRBV4-3 to TRBJ2-3, with a possible D match to TRBD1 (6 bases). V shed 0 bases and J shed 6 bases, with 22 bases lying between them. The germline gives CDR1 LGHNA, CDR2 YSLEER. This CDR3 is 18 amino acids long. Here the CDR3 DNA reads TGCGCCAGCAGCCAAGAGGTTAGCATGACAGGTGATACGGATACGCAGTATTTT. As protein: CASSQEVSMTGDTDTQYF.

The chain links TRBV3-1 to TRBJ1-2; D is ambiguous. Germline V gene sequence: CDR1 LGHDT, CDR2 YNNKEL (reference sequence). The V end lost 3 bases, the J end lost 6 bases, and 14 bases lay between the germline ends. The CDR3 covers 14 residues. The CDR3 nucleotides read TGTGCCAGCAGCCAGGACTTTTTGGGAGATGGCTACACCTTC. Translating it yields CASSQDFLGDGYTF.

This clonotype was recorded a few times. CDR3 sequence (DNA): TGTGCCAGCAGCTTAGTCGGGAGCGGGTCCTACGAGCAGTACTTC. Translating it yields CASSLVGSGSYEQYF. The chain employs TRBV7-8 and TRBJ2-7, with D perhaps TRBD2 (6 bases). Trimming removed 1 base at V and 1 base at J, with 11 bases between. Looked up from germline, CDR1 is SGHVS and CDR2 is FQNEAQ. The CDR3 contains 15 residues.

This clonotype was picked up many times. V usage is TRBV20-1 and J usage is TRBJ2-1, with a tentative D call TRBD1 (6 bases). Trimming took off 0 bases at V and 5 bases at J, with 11 bases between the two ends. This CDR3 is 14 amino acids long. The germline CDR1 and CDR2 sequences are DFQATT and SNEGSKA (reference sequence). CDR3 nucleotides: TGCAGTGCTAGAGACCGGGACACGAACAATGAGCAGTTCTTC. Amino acids: CSARDRDTNNEQFF.

This clonotype was observed at least ten times. The J gene is TRBJ2-5, the V gene TRBV29-1; no reliable D call. Trimming stripped 3 bases from V and 2 bases from J, with 7 bases between. The length of the CDR3 is 12 residues. The germline gives CDR1 SQVTM, CDR2 ANQGSEA. In DNA, the CDR3 is TGCAGCGTTGACGGTCGGCAAGAGACCCAGTACTTC. Translation: CSVDGRQETQYF.

The chain is built from TRBV10-3 and TRBJ1-3; 10 nucleotides agree with TRBD1. CDR1 and CDR2 (germline): ENHRY, SYGVKD. V lost 8 bases to trimming and J lost 2 bases; unmatched junction nucleotides: 3. CDR3 size: 14 residues. DNA for the CDR3: TGTGCCATCTGGGGACAGGGGACTGGAAACACCATATATTTT. Translation gives CAIWGQGTGNTIYF.

To note about this clonotype: A much larger clone is a single base away; this may be a read error. V gene TRBV27 combines with J gene TRBJ2-1; 12 nucleotides line up with TRBD2. Germline V CDR1 and CDR2: MNHEY, SMNVEV (reference sequence). With 4 bases clipped from V and 8 bases from J, the junction kept 9 bases outside the gene matches. The CDR3 totals 16 residues. CDR3 sequence reads: CASSSLGLAGIDEQFF. The CDR3 DNA follows: TGTGCCAGCAGTTCCCTCGGACTAGCGGGAATCGATGAGCAGTTCTTC.

This clonotype has a count of ten or more. The V call is TRBV29-1, the J call TRBJ2-1, with 9 bases lining up with TRBD2. The CDR3 is made up of 15 amino acids. With V trimmed by 0 bases and J by 8 bases, 8 bases remained unmatched. Germline-derived CDR1 and CDR2 are SQVTM and ANQGSEA. DNA for the CDR3: TGCAGCGTTGAAGATCGGGCTAGCGGGACTCATGAGCAGTTCTTC. It codes for CSVEDRASGTHEQFF.

Comments on this clonotype: A single base separates this from a much larger clone, so it may be a read error. V gene TRBV12-3 or TRBV12-4 combines with J gene TRBJ2-7, with D uncertain. CDR3 length: 13 residues. CDR3 sequence: CASSRNRIHEQHF. The CDR3 DNA follows: TGTGCCAGCAGCCGTAACAGAATCCACGAGCAGCACTTC.